This TCR beta chain comes out of a study of cytomegalovirus exposure and HLA in healthy donors. Germline V gene data show CDR1 as MGHRA and CDR2 as YSYEKL. Trimming at V came to 1 base and at J to 3 bases, leaving 7 bases not matched to a gene. There are 16 residues in the CDR3. In this sample, this clone turned up a few times. What it recognizes is unknown. Study-wide results and limits: Several V segments, TRBV6-2 and TRBV6-3 among them, could not be told apart and were dropped. Immune exposure was documented only through CMV serostatus. In an earlier analysis, productive rearrangement rates for most beta V segments clustered near 87% or 30%.

The PCR had 60 Vbeta and 13 Jbeta primers. In the study's own analysis: In a later analysis, of roughly 73 million unique beta chains, some 10 million appeared in at least two donors. Method: immunoSEQ multiplex PCR; TCRdb's copy keeps in-frame clones and lacks some. V, J and clone size are those of that table, while D and trimming were read from the DNA. The sample yields about 200,000 clones, around 76% seen once. The sequencing sample was made of PBMCs. The TCR sequence derives from a man under 40 in good health and CMV-seronegative. The chain has TRBV4-1 and TRBJ1-2; 8 bases match TRBD1. CDR3 sequence reads: CASSQGPGGSYYGYTF. For the CDR3, the DNA is TGCGCCAGCAGCCAAGGGCCAGGGGGCTCGTACTATGGCTACACCTTC.